The TCR beta chain under discussion was sequenced for a study of OX40 agonist ivuxolimab in advanced cancers. Looking at the study overall: Eligibility admitted prior anti-PD-1, anti-PD-L1 or anti-CTLA-4 therapy; approximately 40% had some. Study-wide results and caveats: By week 6 at 0.1 to 3.0 mg/kg, blood CD4+ and CD8+ T cells had expanded clonally.

In regard to this clone: Its antigen is currently unknown.

Repertoires were generated with immunoSEQ multiplex PCR, while TCRdb's copy carries only in-frame clones and drops some. The data show more than 45,000 clones, with approximately 80% seen just once and more than 3.5% held by the top ten. Sampling times: baseline, cycle 4 day 1, cycle 7 day 1. Sequences were derived from CD4+ or CD8+ T cells sorted from blood, sampled in a trial of the OX40 agonist ivuxolimab. This clonotype originated in an adult with an advanced solid tumor such as melanoma, head and neck, liver or kidney cancer.

This CDR3 is CASSQLGLAAYEQYF. The CDR3 DNA sequence: TGTGCCAGCAGCCAACTGGGACTAGCGGCCTACGAGCAGTACTTC. This chain uses TRBV14 with TRBJ2-7, with 11 nucleotides matching TRBD2. V lost 2 bases to trimming and J lost 2 bases; unmatched junction nucleotides: 2. Germline V lookup: CDR1 SGHDN, CDR2 FVKESK. The CDR3 runs 15 residues.